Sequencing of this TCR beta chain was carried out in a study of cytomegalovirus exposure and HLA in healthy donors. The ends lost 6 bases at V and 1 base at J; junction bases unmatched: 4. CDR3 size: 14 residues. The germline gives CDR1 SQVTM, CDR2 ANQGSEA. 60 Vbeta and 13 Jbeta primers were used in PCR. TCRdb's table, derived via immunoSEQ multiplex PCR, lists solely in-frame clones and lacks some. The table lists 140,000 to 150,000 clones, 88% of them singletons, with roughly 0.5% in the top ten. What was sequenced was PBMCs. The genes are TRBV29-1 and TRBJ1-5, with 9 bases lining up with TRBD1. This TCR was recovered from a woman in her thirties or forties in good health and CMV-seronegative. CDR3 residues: CSVRDRDSNQPQHF. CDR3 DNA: TGCAGCGTACGGGACAGGGACAGCAATCAGCCCCAGCATTTT.